The source of this T cell receptor beta chain is a study of blood T cell repertoires in COVID-19. Looking at the study overall: Some COVID-19 samples were acute and others convalescent; all came from the United States, Italy and Spain.

In the study's own analysis: Scientists estimated how many nucleated cells there were by amplifying reference gene primers. Assay used: immunoSEQ multiplex PCR; TCRdb lists only in-frame clones, some missing. V, J and clone size were drawn from that table, and D and trimming were deduced from the DNA. The table shows 140,000 to 150,000 clones, with 80% to 90% occurring only once. The germline gives CDR1 SNHLY, CDR2 FYNNEI. Trimming took 3 bases from V and 6 from J; bases not matched to a gene: 5. This CDR3 is 14 amino acids long. This sequence originates from a woman in her fifties or sixties with active or convalescent COVID-19. The rearrangement links TRBV2 to TRBJ2-1; 7 bases are shared with TRBD1. Source material: peripheral blood. The CDR3 DNA sequence: TGTGCCAGCAGTGAGACAGGGCCCTTCAATGAGCAGTTCTTC. Amino acid sequence: CASSETGPFNEQFF.